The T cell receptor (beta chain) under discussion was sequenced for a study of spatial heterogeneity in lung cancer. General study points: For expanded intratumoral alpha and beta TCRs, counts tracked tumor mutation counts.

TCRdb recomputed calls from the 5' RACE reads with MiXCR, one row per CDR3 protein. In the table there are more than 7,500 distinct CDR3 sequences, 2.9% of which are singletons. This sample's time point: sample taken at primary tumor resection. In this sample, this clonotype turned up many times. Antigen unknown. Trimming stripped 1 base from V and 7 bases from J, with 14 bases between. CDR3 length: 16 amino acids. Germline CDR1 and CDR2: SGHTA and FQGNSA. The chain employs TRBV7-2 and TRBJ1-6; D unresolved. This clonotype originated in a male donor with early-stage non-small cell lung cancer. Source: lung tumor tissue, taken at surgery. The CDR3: CASSLDAALRNSPLHF. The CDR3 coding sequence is TGTGCCAGCAGCTTAGATGCAGCCTTGAGGAATTCACCCCTCCACTTT.